The rows below give T cell receptor beta chains drawn from one sample of a study of CXCR3-negative and CXCR3-positive naive CD8 T cells. TCRdb reprocessed the 5' RACE reads and keeps a single row for each CDR3 protein, giving no DNA. This repertoire includes 100,000 to 150,000 distinct CDR3 sequences. Input material: naive CXCR3- CD8+ T cells from blood. Receptors originate from a human donor in good health. Some clones in this sample may be carry-over from other donors' samples. Both conserved end residues are part of each CDR3.

v_call	cdr3_length	j_call	cdr3_aa
TRBV4-2	17	TRBJ2-2	CASSQDPSLTNTGELFF
TRBV10-1	15	TRBJ2-2	CASSVDRGITGELFF
TRBV11-2	17	TRBJ2-2	CASSHLRDRARTGELFF
TRBV2	15	TRBJ2-7	CASIGQGVSINEQYF
TRBV21-1	18	TRBJ2-4	CASSKTGTGGLAKNIQYF
TRBV6-6	15	TRBJ1-1	CASSYSLGQNTEAFF
TRBV4-2	15	TRBJ2-1	CASSSGQSSYNEQFF
TRBV6-5	16	TRBJ2-1	CASSSMGLAGYNEQFF
TRBV12-3/TRBV12-4	16	TRBJ2-1	CASSYLAGGPYNEQFF
TRBV4-3	16	TRBJ1-2	CASSQGDLLANYGYTF
TRBV24-1	15	TRBJ2-1	CATSDDGGAGNEQFF
TRBV4-1	17	TRBJ2-2	CASSQEPPGEAGGELFF
TRBV12-3/TRBV12-4	12	TRBJ2-7	CASSSAGTQGDF
TRBV29-1	12	TRBJ2-7	CSVLRNDYEQYF
TRBV7-7	18	TRBJ2-1	CASSWGLAGEQGDNEQFF
TRBV2	14	TRBJ2-5	CASETSGGFETQYF
TRBV29-1	12	TRBJ2-7	CSVRTGSWEQYF
TRBV2	13	TRBJ2-7	CASSENRAGEQYF
TRBV5-1	15	TRBJ2-1	CASSLFQGSYNEQFF
TRBV29-1	13	TRBJ2-4	CSVGDREFNIQYF
TRBV28	16	TRBJ2-2	CASSSDTGAGTGELFF
TRBV28	16	TRBJ1-1	CASSFLQGRGNTEAFF
TRBV29-1	14	TRBJ2-7	CSFKGGHGAREQYF
TRBV4-3	18	TRBJ2-3	CASSQDGWAVPVPDTQYF
TRBV4-3	16	TRBJ2-7	CASSQELGTISYEQYF
TRBV9	14	TRBJ2-1	CASSPTSGGREQFF
TRBV5-4	17	TRBJ1-2	CASSLEQGMFDSYGYTF
TRBV11-3	17	TRBJ2-1	CASSFEGGLAGRNEQFF
TRBV13	14	TRBJ2-7	CASSQGGYPYEQYF
TRBV27	16	TRBJ2-1	CASTPGLAGVGNEQFF
TRBV5-1	15	TRBJ2-1	CASIYNNGPRDEQFF
TRBV9	13	TRBJ1-2	CASSAGEPYGYTF
TRBV28	15	TRBJ2-7	CASNPQGQGDYEQYF
TRBV6-5	20	TRBJ1-1	CASSYSAVGAWGNENTEAFF
TRBV5-4	13	TRBJ2-5	CASSPDEKETQYF
TRBV7-2	14	TRBJ2-7	CASSLGWGPYEQYF
TRBV7-8	14	TRBJ2-5	CASSSLAGAETQYF
TRBV2	13	TRBJ2-3	CASSDPITDTQYF
TRBV20-1	16	TRBJ2-1	CSARDSLGGPYNEQFF
TRBV12-3/TRBV12-4	17	TRBJ2-1	CASSPEGLAAYYNEQFF
TRBV29-1	11	TRBJ1-2	CSVWQSYGYTF
TRBV4-2	16	TRBJ2-3	CASSQESGRLTDTQYF
TRBV28	15	TRBJ2-7	CASSPKRDLLYEQYF
TRBV7-8	16	TRBJ2-7	CASTPPVGGRTYEQYF
TRBV7-9	16	TRBJ2-2	CASSLRDHTNTGELFF
TRBV15	13	TRBJ2-7	CATGESGSDEQYF
TRBV6-5	14	TRBJ1-6	CAISYSGPNSPLHF
TRBV28	15	TRBJ1-4	CASSFWGTENEKLFF
TRBV9	14	TRBJ2-4	CASSVEDGENIQYF
TRBV27	14	TRBJ2-4	CASSFAPGGSIQYF
TRBV11-3	13	TRBJ2-1	CASSLRGHNEQSF
TRBV29-1	14	TRBJ1-1	CSVEDLRQNTEAFF
TRBV11-2	14	TRBJ2-5	CACSSLPNQETQYF
TRBV5-4	13	TRBJ2-7	CASSGQGFYEQYF
TRBV29-1	15	TRBJ2-7	CSVRPGGTSGYEQYF
TRBV7-2	11	TRBJ1-4	CASSTNEKLFF